A selection of T cell receptor beta chains follows, all from one sample in a study of CD8+CD57+ T cells in acquired aplastic anemia. From the reads, TCRdb called clonotypes with MiXCR, one entry per CDR3 protein. This sample has 450,000 to 600,000 distinct CDR3 sequences; around 33% occur once, and the top ten carry 0.82%. Sequenced input: sorted CD4+, CD8+, or CD8+CD57+ T cells (not recorded which) from PBMCs. The receptors stem from a human donor with aplastic anemia. Both conserved end residues are part of each CDR3. A D gene is named only where the DNA matches it firmly. The size of a clone is reported for some rows only, either as once, few or many, or as a class for expanded clones.

V: TRBV12-3/TRBV12-4
D: NA
J: TRBJ2-1
length: 13
size: NA
CDR3: CASRTASYNEQFF
DNA: TGTGCCAGCCGGACGGCAAGCTACAATGAGCAGTTCTTC

V: TRBV20-1
D: NA
J: TRBJ1-5
length: 12
size: NA
CDR3: CSAGRRGQPQHF
DNA: TGCAGTGCTGGTCGTCGAGGTCAGCCCCAGCATTTT

V: TRBV7-2
D: NA
J: TRBJ1-5
length: 14
size: many
CDR3: CASSYRGGNQPQHF
DNA: TGTGCCAGCAGCTACCGGGGGGGCAATCAGCCCCAGCATTTT

V: TRBV6-5
D: NA
J: TRBJ1-2
length: 15
size: few
CDR3: CASSYSRTAGDGYTF
DNA: TGTGCCAGCAGTTACTCGAGGACAGCGGGAGACGGCTACACCTTC

V: TRBV29-1
D: NA
J: TRBJ2-5
length: 16
size: NA
CDR3: CSVESRGADPKETQYF
DNA: TGCAGCGTTGAAAGTAGGGGGGCTGATCCAAAAGAGACCCAGTACTTC

V: TRBV6-6
D: NA
J: TRBJ2-5
length: 12
size: NA
CDR3: CATGPGQETQYF
DNA: TGTGCCACTGGACCGGGCCAAGAGACCCAGTACTTC

V: TRBV9
D: TRBD1
J: TRBJ1-4
length: 15
size: NA
CDR3: CASSPAGQGGEKLFF
DNA: TGTGCCAGCAGCCCAGCTGGACAGGGTGGTGAAAAACTGTTTTTT

V: TRBV4-1
D: TRBD1
J: TRBJ2-7
length: 17
size: NA
CDR3: CASSQAITGAATYEQYF
DNA: TGCGCCAGCAGCCAAGCCATCACAGGGGCGGCAACCTACGAGCAGTACTTC

V: TRBV25-1
D: TRBD2
J: TRBJ2-3
length: 15
size: few
CDR3: CASSPGGVGTDTQYF
DNA: TGTGCCAGCAGTCCGGGGGGGGTTGGCACAGATACGCAGTATTTT

V: TRBV7-2
D: NA
J: TRBJ2-7
length: 15
size: NA
CDR3: CASSNMRGNSYEQYF
DNA: TGTGCCAGCAGCAATATGAGGGGGAACTCCTACGAGCAGTACTTC

V: TRBV5-1
D: TRBD2
J: TRBJ2-5
length: 14
size: NA
CDR3: CASSFSSGQDTQYF
DNA: TGCGCCAGCAGCTTTTCTAGCGGACAAGATACCCAGTACTTC

V: TRBV20-1
D: TRBD2
J: TRBJ2-5
length: 15
size: few
CDR3: CSARGGTSGKGTQYF
DNA: TGCAGTGCTAGAGGTGGGACTAGCGGGAAGGGGACCCAGTACTTC

V: TRBV2
D: NA
J: TRBJ2-7
length: 15
size: many
CDR3: CASSEVALHSYEQYF
DNA: TGTGCCAGCAGTGAAGTAGCGTTACACTCCTACGAGCAGTACTTC

V: TRBV7-8
D: NA
J: TRBJ1-5
length: 13
size: NA
CDR3: CASSLWRDQPQHF
DNA: TGTGCCAGCAGTTTGTGGAGGGATCAGCCCCAGCATTTT

V: TRBV29-1
D: TRBD1
J: TRBJ1-2
length: 14
size: NA
CDR3: CSVGQGLTNYGYTF
DNA: TGCAGCGTGGGACAGGGGCTTACTAACTATGGCTACACCTTC

V: TRBV12-3/TRBV12-4
D: NA
J: TRBJ2-7
length: 15
size: few
CDR3: CASSRQAGYVYEQYF
DNA: TGTGCCAGCTCCCGGCAAGCAGGTTATGTCTACGAGCAGTACTTC

V: TRBV29-1
D: NA
J: TRBJ1-1
length: 14
size: NA
CDR3: CSVEGFLGNTEAFF
DNA: TGCAGCGTCGAAGGGTTTCTTGGGAACACTGAAGCTTTCTTT

V: TRBV5-6
D: NA
J: TRBJ2-7
length: 15
size: NA
CDR3: CASSSTEGGTYEQYF
DNA: TGTGCCAGCAGCTCCACCGAGGGCGGAACCTACGAGCAGTACTTC

V: TRBV7-9
D: NA
J: TRBJ2-6
length: 15
size: many
CDR3: CASSSREGGANVLTF
DNA: TGTGCCAGCAGCTCCAGGGAAGGTGGGGCCAACGTCCTGACTTTC

V: TRBV12-3/TRBV12-4
D: NA
J: TRBJ2-1
length: 17
size: NA
CDR3: CASTKASGFSPSNEQFF
DNA: TGTGCCAGCACTAAGGCTAGTGGCTTTTCACCGTCCAATGAGCAGTTCTTC

V: TRBV6-1
D: NA
J: TRBJ2-7
length: 15
size: NA
CDR3: CASSVGHRLTYEQYF
DNA: TGTGCCAGCAGTGTAGGACACCGACTTACTTACGAGCAGTACTTC

V: TRBV7-9
D: NA
J: TRBJ1-1
length: 13
size: many
CDR3: CASSLVMNIEAFF
DNA: TGTGCCAGCAGCTTAGTCATGAACATTGAAGCTTTCTTT

V: TRBV10-1
D: NA
J: TRBJ2-7
length: 12
size: NA
CDR3: CASSDSWYEQYF
DNA: TGCGCCAGCAGTGATTCTTGGTACGAGCAGTACTTC

V: TRBV6-1
D: TRBD2
J: TRBJ2-2
length: 18
size: NA
CDR3: CASTSPTSGRKGTRELFF
DNA: TGTGCCAGCACATCGCCGACTAGCGGGAGGAAGGGGACCCGGGAGCTGTTTTTT

V: TRBV25-1
D: NA
J: TRBJ1-2
length: 16
size: few
CDR3: CASRVLAGKGTYGYTF
DNA: TGTGCCAGCAGAGTCCTGGCGGGGAAAGGGACCTATGGCTACACCTTC

V: TRBV4-1
D: TRBD1
J: TRBJ1-2
length: 14
size: NA
CDR3: CASSQRTGFEGYTF
DNA: TGCGCCAGCAGCCAGAGGACAGGGTTTGAGGGCTACACCTTC

V: TRBV7-7
D: NA
J: TRBJ2-5
length: 12
size: few
CDR3: CASSPREGAQYF
DNA: TGTGCCAGCAGCCCCCGGGAAGGGGCCCAGTACTTC

V: TRBV28
D: TRBD1
J: TRBJ2-7
length: 10
size: NA
CDR3: CATGQVKQYF
DNA: TGTGCCACCGGACAGGTAAAGCAGTACTTC

V: TRBV19
D: NA
J: TRBJ1-2
length: 16
size: many
CDR3: CASRKDGPLGNYGYTF
DNA: TGTGCCAGTAGAAAAGACGGACCACTGGGGAACTATGGCTACACCTTC

V: TRBV20-1
D: TRBD2
J: TRBJ2-1
length: 16
size: NA
CDR3: CSARDALAGVPHEQFF
DNA: TGCAGTGCTAGAGATGCACTAGCGGGGGTGCCGCATGAGCAGTTCTTC

V: TRBV28
D: NA
J: TRBJ2-1
length: 16
size: few
CDR3: CASRRFLLVDYNEQFF
DNA: TGTGCCAGCAGAAGATTCCTTCTAGTCGATTACAATGAGCAGTTCTTC

V: TRBV12-3/TRBV12-4
D: NA
J: TRBJ1-2
length: 13
size: NA
CDR3: CASSLFSRDGYTF
DNA: TGTGCCAGCAGTTTATTTTCCCGAGATGGCTACACCTTC

V: TRBV9
D: TRBD1
J: TRBJ1-2
length: 15
size: NA
CDR3: CASSTGQGINYGYTF
DNA: TGTGCCAGCAGCACGGGACAGGGAATCAACTATGGCTACACCTTC

V: TRBV4-3
D: TRBD2
J: TRBJ2-7
length: 13
size: NA
CDR3: CASSQEGLYEQYF
DNA: TGCGCCAGCAGCCAAGAGGGACTATACGAGCAGTACTTC

V: TRBV24-1
D: NA
J: TRBJ1-2
length: 13
size: NA
CDR3: CAASVLGESGYTF
DNA: TGTGCCGCCAGCGTCCTGGGGGAGTCTGGCTACACCTTC

V: TRBV3-1
D: TRBD2
J: TRBJ2-7
length: 17
size: few
CDR3: CASSQLDLAGGLHEQYF
DNA: TGTGCCAGCAGCCAACTGGATCTAGCGGGAGGACTCCACGAGCAGTACTTC

V: TRBV9
D: TRBD2
J: TRBJ2-1
length: 15
size: NA
CDR3: CASGVLAGGEGEQFF
DNA: TGTGCCAGCGGCGTCCTAGCGGGAGGCGAGGGTGAGCAGTTCTTC

V: TRBV4-1
D: NA
J: TRBJ2-2
length: 16
size: NA
CDR3: CASSQGGGRGTGELFF
DNA: TGCGCCAGCAGCCAAGGGGGGGGCCGTGGCACCGGGGAGCTGTTTTTT

V: TRBV2
D: NA
J: TRBJ1-2
length: 13
size: NA
CDR3: CASSEDRHYGYTF
DNA: TGTGCCAGCAGTGAAGACAGACACTATGGCTACACCTTC

V: TRBV29-1
D: NA
J: TRBJ1-4
length: 13
size: many
CDR3: CSVETSLNEKLFF
DNA: TGCAGCGTTGAAACCAGTCTTAATGAAAAACTGTTTTTT